Shown below are 27 T cell receptor beta chains from a single sample sequenced in a study of T-cell reconstitution after alpha-beta-depleted transplantation in children. Unique molecular identifiers were used to barcode this TCRbeta library. TCRdb processed the PCR reads anew with MiXCR; each CDR3 protein has one entry. The data contain 350,000 to 500,000 distinct CDR3 sequences, about 45% of them singletons. The sample here was PBMCs, taken before TCRalphabeta/CD19-depleted stem cell transplant. The source is a girl aged 2-15 years with aplastic anemia, due to receive a stem cell transplant.

The V gene is TRBV20-1, the J gene TRBJ2-2; 8 positions agree with TRBD1. The trim removed 5 bases at V and 5 bases at J, leaving 7 bases unmatched. Germline-derived CDR1 and CDR2 are DFQATT and SNEGSKA (reference sequence). The CDR3 is made up of 14 amino acids. The CDR3: CSAHRGKRTGELFF. For the CDR3, the DNA is TGCAGTGCTCACAGGGGGAAGAGGACCGGGGAGCTGTTTTTT.

V is TRBV6-2 or TRBV6-3 and J is TRBJ2-3, with TRBD2 matching over 7 bases. The CDR3 covers 18 residues. J lost 5 bases, V lost 2 bases, and 16 bases had no gene match. Per germline, CDR1 MNHEY and CDR2 SVGEGT. The CDR3 nucleotides are TGTGCCAGCAGTTACGCCCACCAGAGCGGGACCGGCAAAGATACGCAGTATTTT. Its translation is CASSYAHQSGTGKDTQYF.

This clonotype has more than one count but fewer than ten. V usage is TRBV7-9 and J usage is TRBJ2-5, with 7 bases that match TRBD1. CDR3 length: 14 residues. Germline values: CDR1 SEHNR, CDR2 FQNEAQ (reference sequence). V was clipped by 5 bases and J by 5 bases; unmatched bases: 8. The CDR3 is CASSPGTVTETQYF. The CDR3 region has the DNA TGTGCCAGCAGCCCCGGGACAGTTACGGAGACCCAGTACTTC.

The chain joins TRBV6-1 to TRBJ2-2, with a weak D call TRBD1 (5 bases). V was trimmed by 8 bases and J by 6 bases, leaving 19 bases between them. Germline CDR1 reads MNHNS; CDR2 reads SASEGT. The CDR3 spans 15 residues. The DNA for the CDR3 is TGTGCCAGCGAGTCAAGGGGAAGCTCGGCCGGGGAGCTGTTTTTT. Encoded protein: CASESRGSSAGELFF.

The chain joins TRBV9 to TRBJ2-1; the D gene is possibly TRBD1 (6 bases). This CDR3 is built from 14 residues. Trimming stripped 0 bases from V and 6 bases from J, with 10 bases between. Germline CDR1 is SGDLS and CDR2 is YYNGEE. The CDR3 sequence is CASSVDHRANEQFF. CDR3 nucleotides: TGTGCCAGCAGCGTAGATCACAGGGCCAATGAGCAGTTCTTC.

The sample holds one count of this clonotype. The chain combines TRBV28 with TRBJ2-5; tentative D call: TRBD2 (6 bases). Germline CDR1 and CDR2: MDHEN and SYDVKM. The ends were cut back, 5 bases at V and 3 bases at J, with 10 bases in the middle. CDR3 size: 13 residues. The CDR3 loop is CASSEPGEETQYF. CDR3 bases: TGTGCCAGCAGTGAACCGGGAGAAGAGACCCAGTACTTC.

The chain has TRBV7-2 and TRBJ2-5, with D perhaps matching TRBD1 or TRBD2 (6 bases each). CDR3 size: 13 residues. V was clipped by 8 bases and J by 5 bases, with 15 bases between them. Germline CDR1 and CDR2: SGHTA and FQGNSA. The CDR3 DNA reads TGTGCCAGCTTGGGGGGCCTTGGGGAGACCCAGTACTTC. Translated: CASLGGLGETQYF.

The chain joins TRBV20-1 to TRBJ2-3; D is possibly TRBD2 (5 bases). Deletions cut 6 bases from V and 4 bases from J, with 11 bases between. Germline lookup yields CDR1 DFQATT and CDR2 SNEGSKA (reference sequence). The CDR3 loop spans 12 amino acids. The CDR3 here is CSADYKPDTQYF. The CDR3 DNA follows: TGCAGTGCCGACTATAAGCCAGATACGCAGTATTTT.

CDR3 nucleotides: TGCGCCAGCAGCTACCGGGACGGAGATTCACCCCTCCACTTT. Encoded protein: CASSYRDGDSPLHF. This chain joins TRBV5-1 and TRBJ1-6; possible D gene TRBD1, 5 bases. V was cut by 3 bases and J by 8 bases, with 12 bases left in between. This CDR3 spans 14 amino acids. Germline V gene data show CDR1 as SGHRS and CDR2 as YFSETQ.

Ten or more counts support this clonotype. The chain carries TRBV5-6 and TRBJ2-7; D is unresolved. This CDR3 contains 12 residues. Germline V lookup: CDR1 SGHDT, CDR2 YYEEEE. V lost 1 base and J 4 bases, leaving 6 bases between the germline ends. The DNA for the CDR3 is TGTGCCAGCAGCTTGAACCATTACGAGCAGTACTTC. It codes for CASSLNHYEQYF.

A few counts support this clonotype. V usage is TRBV29-1 and J usage is TRBJ2-3; no clear D. CDR3 length: 10 residues. The germline V gene encodes CDR1 SQVTM and CDR2 ANQGSEA. Deletions cut 5 bases from V and 2 bases from J, with 2 bases between. The CDR3 bases are TGCAGCGTTACCACAGATACGCAGTATTTT. Translating gives CSVTTDTQYF.

V is TRBV20-1 and J is TRBJ1-5; TRBD1 aligns across 9 bases. Germline assignment: CDR1 DFQATT and CDR2 SNEGSKA (reference sequence). The ends lost 3 bases at V and 6 bases at J; junction bases unmatched: 6. This CDR3 spans 14 amino acids. The CDR3, as DNA: TGCAGTGCTAGTTCCGACAGGGGGGGTCAGCCCCAGCATTTT. This codes for CSASSDRGGQPQHF.

This clonotype was found a few times. This chain connects TRBV18 to TRBJ1-4; no reliable D call. Germline V CDR1 and CDR2: KGHSH, LQKENI. This CDR3 region has 15 residues. Trimming removed 3 bases from V and 5 bases from J, with 13 bases in between. The CDR3 reads CASSPGKGGNEKLFF. The CDR3 DNA follows: TGTGCCAGCTCACCCGGGAAGGGAGGGAATGAAAAACTGTTTTTT. The full variable domain, rest sourced from reference TRBV18 and TRBJ1-4, is NAGVMQNPRHLVRRRGQEARLRCSPMKGHSHVYWYRQLPEEGLKFMVYLQKENIIDESGMPKERFSAEFPKEGPSILRIQQVVRGDSAAYFCASSPGKGGNEKLFFGSGTQLSVL.

The chain recombines TRBV6-5 with TRBJ2-1; 9 bases line up with TRBD2. The CDR3 spans 16 residues. V lost 2 bases, J lost 1 base, and 3 bases stayed unmatched. CDR1 and CDR2 (germline): MNHEY, SVGAGI. The CDR3 DNA is TGTGCCAGCAGTTACACGCTAGCGGGGTCCTACAATGAGCAGTTCTTC. It encodes CASSYTLAGSYNEQFF.

V gene TRBV19 combines with J gene TRBJ2-1; 11 bases map to TRBD2. This CDR3 comprises 17 residues. CDR1 LNHDA and CDR2 SQIVND come from the germline V gene (reference sequence). Trimming took 4 bases from V and 6 from J; bases not matched to a gene: 11. The CDR3 region is CASSRSSGRALGNEQFF. The CDR3 DNA follows: TGTGCCAGTAGTAGGAGTAGCGGGAGGGCCCTCGGCAATGAGCAGTTCTTC.

This chain uses TRBV4-2 with TRBJ1-2; 7 bases fit TRBD1. With 4 bases clipped from V and 4 bases from J, the junction kept 9 bases outside the gene matches. CDR3 length: 15 residues. Germline lookup yields CDR1 LGHNA and CDR2 YNFKEQ. As DNA, the CDR3 is TGTGCCAGCAGCCGGTCTTACAGGGGCGGCTATGGCTACACCTTC. Translation: CASSRSYRGGYGYTF.

The CDR3 reads CASSQGFGSPETQYF. CDR3 nucleotides: TGTGCCAGCAGCCAGGGCTTTGGGTCCCCAGAGACCCAGTACTTC. This sequence joins TRBV3-1 and TRBJ2-5; D remains unclear. Germline loops: CDR1 LGHDT, CDR2 YNNKEL (reference sequence). V was clipped by 3 bases and J by 4 bases, with 15 bases between them. The length of the CDR3 is 15 residues.

The rearrangement joins TRBV29-1 to TRBJ1-1, with 7 bases fitting TRBD1. Looked up from germline, CDR1 is SQVTM and CDR2 is ANQGSEA. CDR3 length equals 13 residues. The V segment lost 4 bases and the J segment 4 bases; nucleotides outside the gene matches: 6. The CDR3 region has the DNA TGCAGCGTTGGCCGGGACAGTTTCACTGAAGCTTTCTTT. Amino acid sequence: CSVGRDSFTEAFF.

The chain employs TRBV7-9 and TRBJ2-1, with 8 bases fitting TRBD2. The V gene's germline CDR1 is SEHNR and CDR2 FQNEAQ (reference sequence). The CDR3 extends over 17 amino acids. V trimming: 0 bases; J trimming: 5 bases; junction bases outside the gene matches: 9. CDR3 in DNA: TGTGCCAGCAGCTTAGCACCCGGGAGGGCCTGGGACAATGAGCAGTTCTTC. This translates into CASSLAPGRAWDNEQFF.

The chain is built from TRBV20-1 and TRBJ2-7, with D unclear. V lost 7 bases and J lost 3, with 7 bases in between. Germline values: CDR1 DFQATT, CDR2 SNEGSKA (reference sequence). This CDR3 has 10 amino acids. The CDR3 DNA reads as TGCAGTGTGTCTGGCTACGAGCAGTACTTC. This codes for CSVSGYEQYF.

The chain carries TRBV5-1 and TRBJ1-1, with D perhaps TRBD1 (5 bases). The V gene lost 0 bases and the J gene lost 3 bases, with 15 bases spanning the gap. CDR1 is SGHRS and CDR2 is YFSETQ in the germline V gene. The length of the CDR3 is 16 residues. CDR3 residues: CASSLAPQGGDTEAFF. The CDR3 DNA reads as TGCGCCAGCAGCTTGGCCCCCCAGGGCGGGGACACTGAAGCTTTCTTT.

This clonotype was observed a few times. The rearrangement joins TRBV20-1 to TRBJ2-7, with 10 bases aligning to TRBD2. The germline gives CDR1 DFQATT, CDR2 SNEGSKA (reference sequence). The CDR3 covers 15 residues. Trimming removed 0 bases from V and 5 bases from J; junction bases left unmatched: 7. CDR3 residues: CSARDLLAGVHEQYF. CDR3 bases: TGCAGTGCTAGAGATCTCCTAGCGGGAGTCCACGAGCAGTACTTC.

The CDR3 here is CASSESDAGDTGELFF. Here the CDR3 DNA reads TGCGCCAGCAGTGAGTCGGATGCGGGAGACACCGGGGAGCTGTTTTTT. V and J are TRBV10-1 and TRBJ2-2; TRBD2 matches at 7 bases. The junction had 4 bases not matched to a gene; V was cut back by 0 bases and J by 3 bases. The germline V gene has CDR1 WNHNN and CDR2 SYGVQD (reference sequence). The CDR3 sequence is 16 residues long.

This rearrangement joins TRBV20-1 to TRBJ1-1; 8 positions match TRBD1. CDR1 DFQATT and CDR2 SNEGSKA come from the germline V gene (reference sequence). The ends lost 0 bases at V and 1 base at J; junction bases unmatched: 22. The CDR3 consists of 21 residues. CDR3 in DNA: TGCAGTGCTAGAGATCTGAACTTCAGGGGGCCCAAAGAAACTCGGAACACTGAAGCTTTCTTT. Translated, it gives CSARDLNFRGPKETRNTEAFF.

The rearrangement joins TRBV24-1 to TRBJ2-3, with D possibly being TRBD1 (6 bases). The CDR3 extends over 15 amino acids. With 5 bases removed from V and 2 bases from J, the gap between germline ends came to 13 bases. CDR1 and CDR2 from the germline V gene are KGHDR and SFDVKD. The CDR3 reads CATSGRTAHTDTQYF. The CDR3, as DNA: TGTGCCACCAGTGGGAGGACAGCCCACACAGATACGCAGTATTTT.

Ten or more counts support this clonotype. The chain links TRBV11-2 to TRBJ2-3, with TRBD1 as a possible D gene (5 bases). Trimming removed 4 bases at V and 8 bases at J, with 16 bases between. CDR3 length: 14 residues. The germline V gene encodes CDR1 SGHAT and CDR2 FQNNGV. In DNA, the CDR3 is TGTGCCAGCAGCTCCATTATTCAGGGTATTACGCAGTATTTT. Translation: CASSSIIQGITQYF.

The chain uses TRBV6-2 or TRBV6-3 and TRBJ2-1, with 9 bases matching TRBD2. Germline lookup yields CDR1 MNHEY and CDR2 SVGEGT. V lost 6 bases, J lost 1 base, and 10 bases stayed unmatched. CDR3 length: 17 amino acids. In nucleotides, the CDR3 is TGTGCCAGCAGGATCCTAGCGGGAATGGGATCCTACAATGAGCAGTTCTTC. Translated, it gives CASRILAGMGSYNEQFF.